Detailed here is one TCR beta chain. CDR3 length: 16 residues. With 3 bases removed from V and 4 bases from J, the gap between germline ends came to 16 bases. Germline V lookup: CDR1 SGHTA, CDR2 FQGNSA. The repertoire was sequenced with immunoSEQ multiplex PCR; TCRdb's copy has only in-frame clones and lacks some. The sample carries nearly 110,000 clones, 89% recorded once. The record originates from a study of blood T cell repertoires in COVID-19. What was sequenced was peripheral blood. This sequence joins TRBV7-2 and TRBJ2-1; possibly TRBD2 for D (6 bases). The clonotype originates from a man between 40 and 49 years old with active or convalescent COVID-19. CDR3 coding DNA: TGTGCCAGCAGCTTGAGGTGGGGGGATGGGTACAATGAGCAGTTCTTC. Its translation: CASSLRWGDGYNEQFF.